Following are 32 T cell receptor beta chains from one sample sequenced in a study of T cell repertoires in aging, cancer and after chemotherapy. TRB rearrangements spanning V, D and J were amplified using mixed TRB-A/B primers. TCRdb re-analysed the multiplex PCR reads in MiXCR, keeping a single row per CDR3 protein. The data contain 2,500 to 3,500 distinct CDR3 sequences, 35% to 45% of them singletons. Peripheral blood genomic DNA, not sorted cells or RNA, was the template. The sample taken for sequencing was blood. The source is a human donor with a blood cancer.

A few counts support this clonotype. This sequence joins TRBV30 and TRBJ2-5; possible D gene TRBD1, 6 bases. The CDR3 totals 15 residues. V was clipped by 5 bases and J by 4 bases, with 20 bases between them. The germline gives CDR1 GTSNPN, CDR2 SVGIG (reference sequence). The CDR3 protein is CAWAHIRGAVETQYF. The CDR3 DNA follows: TGTGCCTGGGCCCATATCAGGGGCGCGGTAGAGACCCAGTACTTC.

This clonotype counts as medium-sized (0.01 to 0.1%). The chain uses TRBV5-5 and TRBJ2-3; maybe TRBD2 (6 bases). V was trimmed by 6 bases and J by 1 base, leaving 18 bases between them. The length of the CDR3 is 16 residues. CDR1 SGHKS and CDR2 YYEKEE come from the germline V gene (reference sequence). CDR3 DNA: TGTGCCAGCACCCCGGGGCACGCGGGGCGCACAGATACGCAGTATTTT. This encodes CASTPGHAGRTDTQYF.

Sample share makes this clonotype medium-sized. The gene calls are TRBV6-5 and TRBJ1-2, with D uncertain. CDR3 length: 12 residues. CDR1 and CDR2 (germline): MNHEY, SVGAGI. V was shortened by 5 bases and J by 7 bases, with 11 bases between the two germline ends. CDR3 sequence: CASSGRGSGYTF. CDR3 coding DNA: TGTGCCAGCAGTGGGCGGGGTAGTGGCTACACCTTC.

This rearrangement joins TRBV7-9 to TRBJ2-7; D gene ambiguous. Germline lookup yields CDR1 SEHNR and CDR2 FQNEAQ (reference sequence). Trimming took 5 bases from V and 7 from J, leaving 12 bases between them. This CDR3 has 12 residues. The CDR3 protein is CASSPSSLEQYF. The DNA for the CDR3 is TGTGCCAGCAGCCCCTCATCCTTGGAGCAGTACTTC.

The gene calls are TRBV4-3 and TRBJ2-5; TRBD2 matches 13 bases. This CDR3 has 16 residues. V gave up 4 bases and J gave up 5 bases; unmatched junction bases: 7. Germline-derived CDR1 and CDR2 are LGHNA and YSLEER. The CDR3 nucleotides are TGCGCCAGCAGCCGCGGACTAGCGGGAGAAAGGGAGACCCAGTACTTC. This gives the protein CASSRGLAGERETQYF.

This clonotype ranks as medium-sized. This chain connects TRBV29-1 to TRBJ2-3, with D tentatively TRBD1 (6 bases). Germline V gene data show CDR1 as SQVTM and CDR2 as ANQGSEA. The CDR3 consists of 12 residues. Trimming took 7 bases from V and 5 from J, leaving 13 bases between them. This chain's CDR3 is CSEKGELDTQYF. Written as DNA, the CDR3 is TGCAGCGAAAAGGGGGAGTTAGATACGCAGTATTTT.

This clonotype was observed a few times. V gene TRBV10-3 combines with J gene TRBJ2-1, with 13 positions matching TRBD2. V trimming: 4 bases; J trimming: 2 bases; junction bases outside the gene matches: 2. This CDR3 contains 16 residues. Germline lookup yields CDR1 ENHRY and CDR2 SYGVKD. As DNA, the CDR3 is TGTGCCATCAGTGGGGGACTAGCGGGAACCTACAATGAGCAGTTCTTC. Its protein is CAISGGLAGTYNEQFF.

A single count supports this clonotype. The J gene is TRBJ2-2, the V gene TRBV7-2; possible D gene TRBD1, 5 bases. Between the trimmed V and J ends, which lost 1 base and 5 bases, there was a span of 14 bases. Germline V gene lookup returns CDR1 SGHTA and CDR2 FQGNSA. The CDR3 length is 16 residues. CDR3: CASSLGSGKATGELFF. CDR3 DNA sequence: TGTGCCAGCAGCTTAGGGTCAGGGAAGGCAACCGGGGAGCTGTTTTTT.

J is TRBJ2-1 and V is TRBV5-4, with 7 bases identical to TRBD2. The CDR3 length is 15 residues. In germline, CDR1 is SGHNT, CDR2 YYREEE (reference sequence). With V trimmed by 1 base and J by 7 bases, 8 bases remained unmatched. The DNA for the CDR3 is TGTGCCAGCAGCTTGATAGGCCAGGGAGGGAATGAGCAGTTCTTC. It codes for CASSLIGQGGNEQFF. Complete variable domain (other parts from reference TRBV5-4 and TRBJ2-1): ETGVTQSPTHLIKTRGQQVTLRCSSQSGHNTVSWYQQALGQGPQFIFQYYREEENGRGNFPPRFSGLQFPNYSSELNVNALELDDSALYLCASSLIGQGGNEQFFGPGTRLTVL.

Within the sample, this clonotype is large. The chain uses TRBV5-6 and TRBJ2-2, with TRBD2 matching 11 bases. The CDR3 sequence is 15 residues long. Germline values: CDR1 SGHDT, CDR2 YYEEEE. Trimming removed 1 base from V and 6 bases from J; junction bases left unmatched: 2. In DNA, the CDR3 is TGTGCCAGCAGCTTGATGACTAGCGGGGCCGGGGAGCTGTTTTTT. It translates to CASSLMTSGAGELFF.

This clonotype was observed a few times. The chain recombines TRBV5-4 with TRBJ1-4; TRBD1 agrees at 9 bases. The CDR3 contains 15 residues. From germline, CDR1 is SGHNT and CDR2 YYREEE (reference sequence). After removal of 4 bases from V and 5 bases from J, the junction contained 6 bases not matched to a gene. CDR3 in DNA: TGTGCCAGCAGCACGGGACAGGGACTAAATGAAAAACTGTTTTTT. It is translated as CASSTGQGLNEKLFF. Full variable domain (missing parts from reference TRBV5-4 and TRBJ1-4): ETGVTQSPTHLIKTRGQQVTLRCSSQSGHNTVSWYQQALGQGPQFIFQYYREEENGRGNFPPRFSGLQFPNYSSELNVNALELDDSALYLCASSTGQGLNEKLFFGSGTQLSVL.

The chain has TRBV12-3 or TRBV12-4 and TRBJ2-2, with D possibly matching TRBD1 (7 bases). V was trimmed by 6 bases and J by 1 base, leaving 21 bases between them. The CDR3 is made up of 18 amino acids. CDR3 nucleotides: TGTGCCAGCAGCGCGTCTCGGAGCAGGGGGGAGAACACCGGGGAGCTGTTTTTT. Translation gives CASSASRSRGENTGELFF.

There are a few counts of this clonotype. The chain links TRBV6-4 to TRBJ1-2; D gene uncertain. The CDR3 runs to 12 residues. V was cut by 3 bases and J by 4 bases, with 6 bases left in between. CDR1 and CDR2 from the germline V gene are MRHNA and SNTAGT. CDR3 nucleotide sequence: TGTGCCAGCAGTGATCCCCTCTATGGCTACACCTTC. Translated: CASSDPLYGYTF.

The chain recombines TRBV18 with TRBJ1-1, with 8 nucleotides matching TRBD1. There are 16 residues in the CDR3. Germline V gene lookup returns CDR1 KGHSH and CDR2 LQKENI. The ends lost 3 bases at V and 2 bases at J; junction bases unmatched: 8. The CDR3 coding sequence is TGTGCCAGCTCACCCCTTGGGGACAGGCGTAACACTGAAGCTTTCTTT. As protein: CASSPLGDRRNTEAFF.

This chain uses TRBV5-1 with TRBJ2-1, with D unclear. The germline gives CDR1 SGHRS, CDR2 YFSETQ. The CDR3 consists of 11 residues. V was clipped by 1 base and J by 4 bases, with 0 bases between them. CDR3 in DNA: TGCGCCAGCAGCTTGTACAATGAGCAGTTCTTC. Protein: CASSLYNEQFF. Complete variable domain (other parts from reference TRBV5-1 and TRBJ2-1): KAGVTQTPRYLIKTRGQQVTLSCSPISGHRSVSWYQQTPGQGLQFLFEYFSETQRNKGNFPGRFSGRQFSNSRSEMNVSTLELGDSALYLCASSLYNEQFFGPGTRLTVL.

This clonotype appeared a few times. The gene calls are TRBV27 and TRBJ2-1, with TRBD2 as a possible D gene (7 bases). CDR1 MNHEY and CDR2 SMNVEV come from the germline V gene (reference sequence). The V gene lost 5 bases and the J gene lost 10 bases, with 18 bases spanning the gap. This CDR3 is built from 14 residues. The CDR3 is CASSRSGTIREQFF. CDR3 coding DNA: TGTGCCAGCAGTAGGAGCGGGACAATCAGAGAGCAGTTCTTC.

This clonotype is classed as medium-sized (0.01 to 0.1%). V and J are TRBV29-1 and TRBJ1-1; D remains ambiguous. V gave up 7 bases and J gave up 5 bases, with 20 bases separating them. CDR1 is SQVTM and CDR2 is ANQGSEA in the germline V gene. The CDR3 spans 14 residues. Here the CDR3 reads CSGRSLSYGTEAFF. Here the CDR3 DNA reads TGCAGCGGTAGGAGCCTTTCCTATGGGACTGAAGCTTTCTTT.

The genes are TRBV6-5 and TRBJ1-6; no clear D gene. The V end lost 8 bases, the J end lost 7 bases, and 12 bases lay between the germline ends. CDR1 is MNHEY and CDR2 is SVGAGI in the germline V gene. The CDR3 length is 13 residues. For the CDR3, the DNA is TGTGCCAGCTTCCCCAACAACAATTCACCCCTCCACTTT. It encodes CASFPNNNSPLHF.

The chain is built from TRBV13 and TRBJ1-5, with D unclear. V was trimmed by 8 bases and J by 9 bases, leaving 11 bases between them. Germline V CDR1 and CDR2: PRHDT, FYEKMQ (reference sequence). The CDR3 sequence is 11 residues long. CDR3 in DNA: TGTGCCAGCCAGGAAGGTTGGCCCCAGCATTTT. It codes for CASQEGWPQHF.

By share of the sample, this clonotype is medium-sized. V gene TRBV29-1 combines with J gene TRBJ2-7; D unresolved. Deletions cut 7 bases from V and 4 bases from J, with 8 bases between. Per germline, CDR1 SQVTM and CDR2 ANQGSEA. The CDR3 runs to 10 residues. CDR3 bases: TGCAGCGCCGCCGATTACGAGCAGTACTTC. Amino acid sequence: CSAADYEQYF.

The chain joins TRBV19 to TRBJ2-2, with D perhaps TRBD2 (5 bases). The CDR3 runs 12 residues. Trimming stripped 5 bases from V and 4 bases from J, with 5 bases between. Germline assignment: CDR1 LNHDA and CDR2 SQIVND (reference sequence). CDR3 nucleotides: TGTGCCAGTAGTCGGGGCACCGGGGAGCTGTTTTTT. Translating it yields CASSRGTGELFF.

This sequence joins TRBV19 and TRBJ2-2; the D gene could be TRBD1 or TRBD2 (6 bases each). Germline-derived CDR1 and CDR2 are LNHDA and SQIVND (reference sequence). The CDR3 extends over 16 amino acids. Trimming took off 4 bases at V and 6 bases at J, with 18 bases between the two ends. DNA of the CDR3: TGTGCCAGTAGTAGTCGGGACTCAGGGGTTGCCGGGGAGCTGTTTTTT. Its translation: CASSSRDSGVAGELFF. Together with reference TRBV19 and TRBJ2-2, the CDR3 gives the full variable domain: DGGITQSPKYLFRKEGQNVTLSCEQNLNHDAMYWYRQDPGQGLRLIYYSQIVNDFQKGDIAEGYSVSREKKESFPLTVTSAQKNPTAFYLCASSSRDSGVAGELFFGEGSRLTVL.

CDR3 nucleotides: TGTGCCTGGAGTGTTACAGGGCCCCCTGGGGGCTACACCTTC. Its protein product is CAWSVTGPPGGYTF. The rearrangement links TRBV30 to TRBJ1-2, with a possible D match to TRBD1 (6 bases). In germline, CDR1 is GTSNPN, CDR2 SVGIG (reference sequence). V was cut by 0 bases and J by 8 bases, with 16 bases left in between. The CDR3 sequence is 14 residues long.

This chain uses TRBV6-1 with TRBJ1-1; D is possibly TRBD1 (5 bases). This CDR3 has 15 residues. The germline V and J ends were trimmed by 3 bases and 0 bases, with 11 bases remaining between them. Germline CDR1 is MNHNS and CDR2 is SASEGT. DNA of the CDR3: TGTGCCAGCAGTGAGCTTCAGGGAGTGAACACTGAAGCTTTCTTT. Translating gives CASSELQGVNTEAFF.

With respect to this clonotype: The junction differs from germline at one of its ends, possibly a read error. The chain carries TRBV6-5 and TRBJ1-1, with D possibly being TRBD1 (5 bases). The CDR3 is 15 amino acids. Germline values: CDR1 MNHEY, CDR2 SVGAGI. CDR3 amino acids: CASSYQGLAGTEDFF. Here the CDR3 DNA reads TGTGCCAGCAGTTACCAGGGTTTGGCCGGCACTGAAGATTTCTTT.

This chain connects TRBV12-3 or TRBV12-4 to TRBJ2-5; the match to TRBD1 covers 10 bases. The trim removed 5 bases at V and 0 bases at J, leaving 9 bases unmatched. This CDR3 contains 17 residues. CDR3 sequence (DNA): TGTGCCAGCAGTCGGGACAGGGGCTGGATTTACCAAGAGACCCAGTACTTC. Translation gives CASSRDRGWIYQETQYF.

This sequence joins TRBV27 and TRBJ2-7; 8 bases align to TRBD1. The V and J ends lost 2 bases and 4 bases, in that order; junction bases with no gene match: 7. The CDR3 extends over 15 amino acids. Germline V lookup: CDR1 MNHEY, CDR2 SMNVEV (reference sequence). The CDR3 sequence: CASSLTGTGDYEQYF. The CDR3 region has the DNA TGTGCCAGCAGTTTAACCGGGACAGGTGATTACGAGCAGTACTTC.

V and J are TRBV6-2 or TRBV6-3 and TRBJ2-6, with 12 bases that match TRBD2. CDR3 size: 18 residues. Looked up from germline, CDR1 is MNHEY and CDR2 is SVGEGT. The V and J ends lost 6 bases and 1 base, in that order; junction bases with no gene match: 7. The CDR3 protein is CASRTTSGSPSGANVLTF. In nucleotides, the CDR3 is TGTGCCAGCAGGACGACTAGCGGGAGTCCTTCTGGGGCCAACGTCCTGACTTTC.

Regarding this clonotype: Given a much more abundant clone one base away, this may be a read error. The chain couples TRBV29-1 to TRBJ2-5; no reliable D call. Germline values: CDR1 SQVTM, CDR2 ANQGSEA. The CDR3 has 13 residues. As DNA, the CDR3 is TGCAGAGTTGAAACCAGCAGCATGGAGACCCAGTACTTC. As protein: CRVETSSMETQYF. The variable domain in full, completed from reference TRBV29-1 and TRBJ2-5, reads SAVISQKPSRDICQRGTSLTIQCQVDSQVTMMFWYRQQPGQSLTLIATANQGSEATYESGFVIDKFPISRPNLTFSTLTVSNMSPEDSSIYLCRVETSSMETQYFGPGTRLLVL.

A few counts support this clonotype. The genes are TRBV5-4 and TRBJ2-5; D could derive from TRBD1 or TRBD2 (5 bases each). The germline gives CDR1 SGHNT, CDR2 YYREEE (reference sequence). V was shortened by 4 bases and J by 5 bases, with 18 bases between the two germline ends. There are 15 residues in the CDR3. Here the CDR3 DNA reads TGTGCCAGCAGCAAGACCCAGGGACGAGGTGAGACCCAGTACTTC. Translating it yields CASSKTQGRGETQYF.

The chain's CDR3 is CASSTREGLETQYF. The CDR3, as DNA: TGTGCCAGTAGCACGAGGGAGGGTCTAGAGACCCAGTACTTC. V and J are TRBV19 and TRBJ2-5, with 7 positions matching TRBD2. The length of the CDR3 is 14 residues. After removal of 6 bases from V and 4 bases from J, the junction contained 8 bases not matched to a gene. CDR1 and CDR2 from the germline V gene are LNHDA and SQIVND (reference sequence).

In this sample, this clonotype turned up a few times. A read error may produce the germline difference seen at one junction end. This chain joins TRBV4-3 and TRBJ2-3; no clear D gene. The germline CDR1 and CDR2 sequences are LGHNA and YSLEER. The CDR3 covers 14 residues. CDR3 in amino acids: CASSQDRGRNTQYF. In nucleotides, the CDR3 is TGTGCCAGCAGCCAAGATCGAGGACGAAATACGCAGTATTTT.